Listed here is a single TCR beta chain. Its matching antigen is unknown. This CDR3 spans 12 amino acids. V shed 4 bases and J shed 6 bases, with 7 bases lying between them. Germline V gene data show CDR1 as MNHEY and CDR2 as SVGAGI. The data stem from a study of shared clonotypes between healthy human individuals. Study-level information: The study used three CD4 naive, three CD4 memory, two CD8 naive and one CD8 memory plate per donor. Notes on the study in general: Rarefaction indicated that sorted-subset sequencing remained incomplete although depth was large.

Libraries were prepared by immunoSEQ multiplex PCR; TCRdb keeps only in-frame clonotypes and omits some of them. The profile covers some 2,000,000 clones, with 85% to 95% appearing a single time and 0.1% to 0.15% taken by the ten largest. Donors comprised healthy HIV-negative adults lacking recent acute infections or vaccinations. The receptor was isolated from a man between 18 and 29 years old in good health. The chain has TRBV6-5 and TRBJ1-5; the D is unclear. Material: naive CD4+ T cells sorted from blood. Subset described: CD45RA+ positively selected. The CDR3 protein is CASSSPRQPQHF. CDR3 DNA: TGTGCCAGCAGTTCCCCTCGTCAGCCCCAGCATTTT.